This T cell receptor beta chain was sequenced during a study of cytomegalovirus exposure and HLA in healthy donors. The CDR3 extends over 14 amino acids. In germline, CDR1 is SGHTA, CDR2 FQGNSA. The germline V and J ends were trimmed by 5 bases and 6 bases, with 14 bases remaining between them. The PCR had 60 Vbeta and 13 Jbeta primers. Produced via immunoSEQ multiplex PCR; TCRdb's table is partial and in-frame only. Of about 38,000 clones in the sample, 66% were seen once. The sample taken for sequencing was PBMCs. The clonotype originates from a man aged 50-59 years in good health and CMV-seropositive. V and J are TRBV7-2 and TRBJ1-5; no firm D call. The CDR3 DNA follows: TGTGCCAGCAGCATTACCCATATACTTCAGCCCCAGCATTTT. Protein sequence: CASSITHILQPQHF.